Listed here is a single T cell receptor (beta chain). Its antigen is not known. CDR1 is LNHNV and CDR2 is YYDKDF in the germline V gene (reference sequence). The CDR3 spans 16 residues. This entry belongs to a study of CXCR3-negative and CXCR3-positive naive CD8 T cells. Study-level findings and limits: Both naive subsets had comparably high diversity; memory CD8+ cells much lower. TRBV-TRBJ usage matched between naive CXCR3-negative and CXCR3-positive cells but not between memory cells. After cryopreservation, expression of CXCR3 was partially reduced, and most assays were run with fresh PBMCs.

TRB cDNA was prepared as libraries by UMI-labeled 5' RACE. No DNA is given; TCRdb re-called the 5' RACE reads and lists each CDR3 protein once. The listing contains about 38,000 distinct CDR3 sequences. The material sequenced was memory CD8+ T cells from blood. The chain couples TRBV15 to TRBJ1-4. The clonotype was recovered from a human donor in good health. Some clones in this sample may be carry-over from other donors' samples. The CDR3 reads CATSSRPIPSNEKLFF. Full variable domain (remainder filled in from reference TRBV15 and TRBJ1-4): DAMVIQNPRYQVTQFGKPVTLSCSQTLNHNVMYWYQQKSSQAPKLLFHYYDKDFNNEADTPDNFQSRRPNTSFCFLDIRSPGLGDTAMYLCATSSRPIPSNEKLFFGSGTQLSVL.